These 32 T cell receptor beta chains originate from one sample sequenced in a study of blood T cell repertoires in COVID-19. Produced via immunoSEQ multiplex PCR; TCRdb's table is partial and in-frame only. The data show some 140,000 clones, around 83% seen once. Material for sequencing was PBMCs or T cells enriched from blood (not recorded which). All receptors come from a man in his forties or fifties who had recovered from COVID-19.

A few counts support this clone. The chain recombines TRBV24-1 with TRBJ1-2; a weak D match, TRBD1 (5 bases). Trimming shortened V by 2 bases and J by 8 bases, and 14 bases separated the two germline ends. The CDR3 runs to 14 residues. CDR1 and CDR2 (germline): KGHDR, SFDVKD. The CDR3: CATSDSWGPGGYTF. Written as DNA, the CDR3 is TGTGCCACCAGTGATTCCTGGGGCCCAGGGGGCTACACCTTC.

The chain couples TRBV28 to TRBJ1-2; TRBD1 aligns across 7 bases. Trimming took 3 bases from V and 5 from J; bases not matched to a gene: 3. This CDR3 is built from 13 residues. The germline V gene encodes CDR1 MDHEN and CDR2 SYDVKM. CDR3 sequence: CASSFSRGYGYTF. Written as DNA, the CDR3 is TGTGCCAGCAGTTTCAGCAGGGGGTATGGCTACACCTTC.

This clone has just a few counts. This chain connects TRBV3-1 (or the pseudogene TRBV3-2) to TRBJ2-7, with 9 nucleotides matching TRBD1. CDR3 length: 16 amino acids. V was pared by 4 bases and J by 6 bases, with 13 bases of the junction left unmatched. Germline V CDR1 and CDR2: LGHDT, YNNKEL (reference sequence). The CDR3 sequence: CASSLKTGQGTGEQYF. CDR3 nucleotides: TGTGCCAGCAGCCTCAAAACGGGACAGGGAACGGGCGAGCAGTACTTC.

The CDR3 DNA reads as TGCGCCAGCAGCTTTGTCTCCAGCGTCACCTCTGGAAACACCATATATTTT. This gives the protein CASSFVSSVTSGNTIYF. V usage is TRBV5-1 and J usage is TRBJ1-3; no firm D call. Germline V gene data show CDR1 as SGHRS and CDR2 as YFSETQ. The V end lost 2 bases, the J end lost 0 bases, and 15 bases lay between the germline ends. The CDR3 has 17 amino acids.

This clone was recorded only once. The chain links TRBV5-5 to TRBJ1-4, with D tentatively TRBD1 (5 bases). Deletions cut 7 bases from V and 0 bases from J, with 16 bases between. This CDR3 has 16 residues. Germline CDR1 and CDR2: SGHKS and YYEKEE (reference sequence). The CDR3 bases are TGTGCCAGCGCAAGCGCCAGGGTAGCAACTAATGAAAAACTGTTTTTT. Protein product: CASASARVATNEKLFF.

The chain recombines TRBV19 with TRBJ2-5; TRBD1 might be the D (6 bases). Germline-derived CDR1 and CDR2 are LNHDA and SQIVND (reference sequence). The CDR3 runs to 15 residues. The germline V and J ends were trimmed by 3 bases and 5 bases, with 16 bases remaining between them. The CDR3 DNA follows: TGTGCCAGTAGTATTGGGGCAGGGGTTCGGGAGACCCAGTACTTC. As protein: CASSIGAGVRETQYF.

V usage is TRBV19 and J usage is TRBJ1-2; the D gene is possibly TRBD1 (5 bases). The CDR3 is 15 amino acids. With 3 bases removed from V and 8 bases from J, the gap between germline ends came to 19 bases. Germline values: CDR1 LNHDA, CDR2 SQIVND (reference sequence). CDR3 in DNA: TGTGCCAGTAGTATTGATGTGGGGCTAACGGGCGGCTACACCTTC. Translation: CASSIDVGLTGGYTF.

The genes are TRBV7-9 and TRBJ2-7, with D possibly TRBD2 on 6 matching bases. Trimming took off 1 base at V and 4 bases at J, with 8 bases between the two ends. Germline lookup yields CDR1 SEHNR and CDR2 FQNEAQ (reference sequence). The CDR3 runs to 13 residues. The CDR3 region has the DNA TGTGCCAGCAGCTTAGAGGGGAGGTACGAGCAGTACTTC. Amino acids: CASSLEGRYEQYF.

The CDR3: CASSVDRINQETQYF. The CDR3, as DNA: TGTGCCAGCAGCGTTGACAGGATAAACCAAGAGACCCAGTACTTC. This chain joins TRBV7-3 and TRBJ2-5, with D possibly being TRBD1 (6 bases). The V and J ends lost 5 bases and 0 bases respectively, with 13 bases between them. CDR3 length equals 15 residues. From germline, CDR1 is SGHTA and CDR2 FQGTGA.

The genes are TRBV7-8 and TRBJ2-3; TRBD2 agrees at 13 bases. CDR3 length: 16 residues. Germline trimming cut 5 bases from V and 3 bases from J; bases unmatched to any gene: 5. The germline gives CDR1 SGHVS, CDR2 FQNEAQ. The CDR3 sequence is CASSKLAGGPTDTQYF. CDR3 in DNA: TGTGCCAGCAGCAAACTAGCGGGGGGGCCAACAGATACGCAGTATTTT.

This clone appeared a single time. This sequence joins TRBV12-3 or TRBV12-4 and TRBJ1-5; no reliable D call. V dropped 3 bases and J dropped 13 bases, with 13 bases sitting between them. This CDR3 contains 12 residues. CDR3 nucleotide sequence: TGTGCCAGCAGTTTTCAGCGGCTGGGACAGCATTTT. It is translated as CASSFQRLGQHF.

The V call is TRBV28, the J call TRBJ1-2; D is unclear. This CDR3 region has 12 residues. V was trimmed by 8 bases and J by 5 bases, leaving 12 bases between them. Per the germline V gene, CDR1 is MDHEN and CDR2 is SYDVKM. CDR3 amino acids: CASGTQAYGYTF. CDR3 coding DNA: TGTGCCAGCGGCACGCAGGCTTATGGCTACACCTTC.

The chain couples TRBV3-1 (or the pseudogene TRBV3-2) to TRBJ1-6, with TRBD1 matching 9 bases. This CDR3 has 15 residues. In germline, CDR1 is LGHDT, CDR2 YNNKEL (reference sequence). Unmatched junction bases numbered 6, after V lost 5 bases and J lost 7 bases. CDR3 sequence: CASSSTGTGNSPLHF. The DNA for the CDR3 is TGTGCCAGCAGCTCGACCGGGACAGGGAATTCACCCCTCCACTTT.

V gene TRBV15 combines with J gene TRBJ1-5; D gene unclear. CDR1 and CDR2 (germline): LNHNV, YYDKDF (reference sequence). Trimming removed 0 bases at V and 4 bases at J, with 7 bases between. This CDR3 region has 14 residues. Written as DNA, the CDR3 is TGTGCCACCAGCAGAGAACAGCCAAATCAGCCCCAGCATTTT. Its protein product is CATSREQPNQPQHF. The variable domain in full, with the rest retrieved from reference TRBV15 and TRBJ1-5, is DAMVIQNPRYQVTQFGKPVTLSCSQTLNHNVMYWYQQKSSQAPKLLFHYYDKDFNNEADTPDNFQSRRPNTSFCFLDIRSPGLGDTAMYLCATSREQPNQPQHFGDGTRLSIL.

The CDR3 reads CASSLQRGSPLHF. The CDR3 DNA reads TGTGCCAGCAGCCTTCAAAGGGGGTCACCCCTCCACTTT. The chain has TRBV3-1 (or the pseudogene TRBV3-2) and TRBJ1-6; possibly TRBD1 for D (6 bases). The CDR3 loop spans 13 amino acids. Trimming left V 4 bases short and J 10 bases short, with 11 bases between. Germline loops: CDR1 LGHDT, CDR2 YNNKEL (reference sequence).

V gene TRBV13 combines with J gene TRBJ2-5; D perhaps matches TRBD2 (6 bases). Germline CDR1 and CDR2: PRHDT and FYEKMQ (reference sequence). V was trimmed by 2 bases and J by 4 bases, leaving 26 bases between them. The CDR3 is 19 residues long. CDR3 DNA: TGTGCCAGCAGCTTAAAGTCGGGGAGCCGGGGACTCCGGGGAGAGACCCAGTACTTC. This encodes CASSLKSGSRGLRGETQYF.

The V and J genes are TRBV6-4 and TRBJ2-2; TRBD1 might be the D (6 bases). The V and J ends lost 6 bases and 2 bases respectively, with 10 bases between them. Per the germline V gene, CDR1 is MRHNA and CDR2 is SNTAGT. The CDR3 length is 14 residues. The CDR3 protein is CASSVDRNTGELFF. CDR3 in DNA: TGTGCCAGCAGCGTGGACAGAAACACCGGGGAGCTGTTTTTT.

Turning to this clone: The sample has other DNA sequences that encode this CDR3 too. The V and J genes are TRBV6-5 and TRBJ1-2; D possibly corresponds to TRBD1 (5 bases). Germline CDR1 is MNHEY and CDR2 is SVGAGI. Trimming removed 2 bases from V and 4 bases from J, with 5 bases in between. This CDR3 contains 12 residues. The CDR3 region is CASSYRGYGYTF. CDR3 bases: TGTGCCAGCAGTTACAGGGGCTATGGCTACACCTTC.

This clone was detected many times. The chain links TRBV12-3 or TRBV12-4 to TRBJ1-5; a weak D match, TRBD1 (5 bases). V lost 2 bases and J 7 bases, leaving 6 bases between the germline ends. The CDR3 is made up of 12 amino acids. DNA for the CDR3: TGTGCCAGCAGTTTATGGGGCCAGCCCCAGCATTTT. Its protein product is CASSLWGQPQHF.

The rearrangement uses TRBV5-4 and TRBJ1-1, with TRBD1 matching over 7 bases. Germline-derived CDR1 and CDR2 are SGHNT and YYREEE (reference sequence). This CDR3 comprises 14 residues. V gave up 0 bases and J gave up 4 bases; unmatched junction bases: 3. CDR3 in DNA: TGTGCCAGCAGCTTGGCAGGGGGAGCCACTGAAGCTTTCTTT. Translating it yields CASSLAGGATEAFF.

The chain has TRBV6-1 and TRBJ1-1; perhaps TRBD1 as D (5 bases). CDR1 is MNHNS, CDR2 SASEGT, per germline. The V and J ends lost 1 base and 1 base respectively, with 10 bases between them. This CDR3 has 15 residues. This CDR3 is CASSEVSGGNTEAFF. In DNA form, the CDR3 reads TGTGCCAGCAGTGAAGTAAGCGGGGGGAACACTGAAGCTTTCTTT.

The V call is TRBV10-1, the J call TRBJ2-1; D call uncertain. This CDR3 has 14 residues. Trimming stripped 2 bases from V and 4 bases from J, with 9 bases between. Germline CDR1 and CDR2: WNHNN and SYGVQD (reference sequence). The CDR3 region is CASSEGPSYNEQFF. The CDR3 DNA follows: TGCGCCAGCAGTGAGGGGCCTTCTTACAATGAGCAGTTCTTC.

The chain combines TRBV10-3 with TRBJ2-7, with D uncertain. CDR3 length: 13 residues. Per germline, CDR1 ENHRY and CDR2 SYGVKD. The germline V and J ends were trimmed by 10 bases and 2 bases, with 15 bases remaining between them. CDR3 sequence reads: CATSRMRAYEQYF. The CDR3 bases are TGTGCCACCTCCCGAATGCGAGCCTACGAGCAGTACTTC.

J is TRBJ1-1 and V is TRBV28, with D perhaps TRBD1 (6 bases). Germline lookup yields CDR1 MDHEN and CDR2 SYDVKM. The CDR3 is made up of 11 amino acids. V was pared by 6 bases and J by 8 bases, with 10 bases between. CDR3 protein: CASRRGTEAFF. The CDR3 bases are TGTGCCAGCAGGAGGGGGACGGAAGCTTTCTTT.

This clone showed up just a few times. Here the CDR3 reads CASSLDGLAGPEQYF. As DNA, the CDR3 is TGCGCCAGCAGCTTGGATGGACTAGCGGGGCCCGAGCAGTACTTC. The chain is built from TRBV5-1 and TRBJ2-7; 12 nucleotides match TRBD2. Germline CDR1 reads SGHRS; CDR2 reads YFSETQ. The CDR3 runs 15 residues. Trimming at V came to 0 bases and at J to 6 bases, leaving 4 bases not matched to a gene.

J is TRBJ2-1 and V is TRBV19, with 8 bases fitting TRBD2. With V trimmed by 6 bases and J by 6 bases, 13 bases remained unmatched. Per the germline V gene, CDR1 is LNHDA and CDR2 is SQIVND (reference sequence). The CDR3 sequence is 16 residues long. In nucleotides, the CDR3 is TGTGCCAGTAGACCCCCGGGGCGGGGGGCCCCCAATGAGCAGTTCTTC. Amino acid sequence: CASRPPGRGAPNEQFF.

This clone has only one observation. The chain recombines TRBV7-2 with TRBJ2-4; tentative D call: TRBD2 (5 bases). Deletions cut 4 bases from V and 2 bases from J, with 9 bases between. Germline values: CDR1 SGHTA, CDR2 FQGNSA. The length of the CDR3 is 14 residues. The CDR3 is CASSSGMSKNIQYF. The DNA of the CDR3 is TGTGCCAGCAGCTCGGGGATGTCCAAAAACATTCAGTACTTC. Variable domain in full (rest from reference TRBV7-2 and TRBJ2-4): GAGVSQSPSNKVTEKGKDVELRCDPISGHTALYWYRQSLGQGLEFLIYFQGNSAPDKSGLPSDRFSAERTGGSVSTLTIQRTQQEDSAVYLCASSSGMSKNIQYFGAGTRLSVL.

This chain joins TRBV9 and TRBJ1-2; perhaps TRBD1 as D (6 bases). Trimming removed 4 bases from V and 3 bases from J, with 19 bases in between. Per the germline V gene, CDR1 is SGDLS and CDR2 is YYNGEE. This CDR3 comprises 16 residues. Written as DNA, the CDR3 is TGTGCCAGCAGCCCCCAAGGGGTACAGGGCGACTATGGCTACACCTTC. Translating it yields CASSPQGVQGDYGYTF.

The V gene is TRBV6-2 or TRBV6-3, the J gene TRBJ1-5; D might be TRBD1 (6 bases). Germline V CDR1 and CDR2: MNHEY, SVGEGT. The CDR3 is 18 residues long. Trimming pared 4 bases from V and 2 bases from J, leaving 21 bases between. The CDR3 reads CASSSSVRGAIGNQPQHF. The CDR3 DNA reads as TGTGCCAGCAGTTCATCCGTTCGGGGGGCGATTGGCAATCAGCCCCAGCATTTT.

The gene calls are TRBV5-4 and TRBJ2-6, with a weak D call TRBD1 (9 bases). V was shortened by 6 bases and J by 2 bases, with 24 bases between the two germline ends. The V gene's germline CDR1 is SGHNT and CDR2 YYREEE (reference sequence). CDR3 size: 19 residues. The CDR3 DNA reads TGTGCCAGCACCTCGGGGGGGGGACAGGGTAAGGCTGGGGCCAACGTCCTGACTTTC. Translated, it gives CASTSGGGQGKAGANVLTF.

V usage is TRBV5-1 and J usage is TRBJ2-3, with 11 nucleotides matching TRBD1. Losses at the gene ends were 0 bases for V and 2 bases for J; bases not matched to a gene: 5. The length of the CDR3 is 17 residues. The germline CDR1 and CDR2 sequences are SGHRS and YFSETQ. The CDR3 sequence: CASSLARTGGNTDTQYF. CDR3 DNA: TGCGCCAGCAGCTTGGCCCGGACAGGGGGCAACACAGATACGCAGTATTTT.

This clone came up a few times. The gene calls are TRBV7-6 and TRBJ2-1; possible D gene TRBD2, 7 bases. The V and J ends lost 5 bases and 8 bases respectively, with 16 bases between them. The CDR3 covers 14 residues. Germline V gene sequence: CDR1 SGHVS, CDR2 FNYEAQ. The CDR3 DNA is TGTGCCAGCAGCCAAACGGGGGGCCGGGATGAGCAGTTCTTC. This sequence encodes CASSQTGGRDEQFF.